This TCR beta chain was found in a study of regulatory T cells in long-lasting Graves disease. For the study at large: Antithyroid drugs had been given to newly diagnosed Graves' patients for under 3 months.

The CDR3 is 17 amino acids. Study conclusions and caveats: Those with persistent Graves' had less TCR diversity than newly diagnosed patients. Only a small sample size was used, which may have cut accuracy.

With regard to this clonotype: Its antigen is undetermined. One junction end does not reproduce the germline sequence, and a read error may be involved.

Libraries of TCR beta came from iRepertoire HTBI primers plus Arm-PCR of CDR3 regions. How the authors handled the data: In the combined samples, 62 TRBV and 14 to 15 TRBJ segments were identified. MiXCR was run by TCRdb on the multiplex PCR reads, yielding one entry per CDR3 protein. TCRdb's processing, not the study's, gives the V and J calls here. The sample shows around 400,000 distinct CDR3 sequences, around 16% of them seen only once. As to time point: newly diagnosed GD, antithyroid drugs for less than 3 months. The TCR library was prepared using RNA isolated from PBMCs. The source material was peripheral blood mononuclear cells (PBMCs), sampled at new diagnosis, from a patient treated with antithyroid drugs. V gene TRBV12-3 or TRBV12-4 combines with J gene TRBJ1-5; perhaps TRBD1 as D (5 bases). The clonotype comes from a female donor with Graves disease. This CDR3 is CASSLEARGGSSQPQHF. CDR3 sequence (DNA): TGTGCCAGCAGTTTAGAGGCCCGGGGGGGTAGCAGTCAGCCCCAGCATTTT.